Listed below are T cell receptor beta chains from one sample, sequenced in a study of T cell responses to AZD1222 COVID-19 vaccine. Using immunoSEQ multiplex PCR, the repertoire was profiled, and TCRdb retains in-frame clones only, with some absent. The data contain roughly 140,000 clones, approximately 90% of them singletons. Here the sequenced sample was peripheral blood, taken on day 0 of MenACWY control vaccination. Receptors originate from an adult in good health. Each CDR3 is given without its conserved first and last residue.

J gene	V gene	CDR3 protein
TRBJ2-7	TRBV6-5	ASRRTGSYEQY
TRBJ2-5	TRBV5-5	ASSFGATQETQY
TRBJ2-7	TRBV7-9	ASSTGTGTYEQY
TRBJ2-1	TRBV19	ASTLTGSSYNEQF
TRBJ1-2	TRBV10-3	AISEISNRAYGYT
TRBJ2-6	TRBV6-4	ASSPTAANSGANVLT
TRBJ1-5	TRBV15	ATSRYRVSNQPQH
TRBJ1-5	TRBV7-2	ASSSRDRALDYNQPQH
TRBJ1-6	TRBV28	ASSLLGDRPNSPLH
TRBJ1-2	TRBV28	ASSQERTGATSGYT
TRBJ2-7	TRBV5-1	ASSLSRGKDEQY
TRBJ2-2	TRBV7-9	ASTPRSGELF
TRBJ2-7	TRBV4-1	ASSQVGRSYEQY
TRBJ1-2	TRBV6-5	ASSYTLSSLEGYT
TRBJ2-7	TRBV2	ASSEAWGASSYEQY
TRBJ2-5	TRBV29-1	SVDLEETQY
TRBJ1-5	TRBV4-1	ASSQEERINQPQH
TRBJ2-7	TRBV7-2	ASSLSGGRYEQY
TRBJ2-1	TRBV2	ASSYFNEQF
TRBJ2-4	TRBV19	ASSYLGKNIQY
TRBJ2-5	TRBV7-9	ASSSQQGQETQY
TRBJ1-5	TRBV6-2/TRBV6-3	ASSFSLTEPFGNQPQH
TRBJ1-4	TRBV7-9	ASSRTADNEKLF
TRBJ1-1	TRBV6-6	ASSYSFPVGTEAF
TRBJ1-1	TRBV29-1	SVERQAITEAF
TRBJ2-1	TRBV10-3	AISDGTSGDEQF
TRBJ1-1	TRBV7-9	ASSQPGDMNTEAF
TRBJ2-7	TRBV28	ASSLFFRGGEPTYEQY
TRBJ1-2	TRBV7-2	ASSQRGDYGYT
TRBJ1-5	TRBV18	ASSPTRNQPQH
TRBJ1-5	TRBV28	ASSAPGGVLAKPQH
TRBJ2-5	TRBV6-1	ASSKDSQETQY
TRBJ1-1	TRBV6-5	ASRSHQGGTEAF
TRBJ2-5	TRBV29-1	SVVSETQY
TRBJ1-2	TRBV19	ASSIWGQGAPYGYT
TRBJ2-2	TRBV6-2/TRBV6-3	ASSYSNVSRGANTGELF
TRBJ2-5	TRBV18	ASSPASGRAETQY
TRBJ1-1	TRBV29-1	SVAFYTEAF
TRBJ2-3	TRBV5-1	ASSWGLTDTQY
TRBJ2-2	TRBV24-1	ATSDGDRATGELF
TRBJ2-1	TRBV7-8	ASSPSTARSSYNEQF
TRBJ2-3	TRBV11-3	ASSLEDSRTQY
TRBJ1-2	TRBV7-3	ASSPSPKDRSYGYT
TRBJ2-1	TRBV7-9	ASSFWGGEQF
TRBJ1-1	TRBV9	ASSVAQGNTEAF
TRBJ1-2	TRBV19	ASSTSGYGYT
TRBJ2-7	TRBV27	ASSLLVPRRGVRTYEQY
TRBJ1-6	TRBV5-1	ASSLAPPGLNSPLH
TRBJ2-7	TRBV7-2	ASSPRGLSYEQY
TRBJ1-5	TRBV6-2/TRBV6-3	ASSYTNQPQH
TRBJ2-3	TRBV6-2/TRBV6-3	ASSYSGQGAGDTQY
TRBJ1-3	TRBV27	ASRPQGIGNTIY
TRBJ1-1	TRBV7-2	ASSLVQGDTEAF
TRBJ2-7	TRBV6-5	ASSYSDRAREQY
TRBJ1-1	TRBV28	ASSFNRNTEAF
TRBJ2-5	TRBV27	ASHRGRPYQPETQY
TRBJ2-1	TRBV11-1	ASSARLAGVNNEQF
TRBJ1-1	TRBV12-3/TRBV12-4	ASSPLPGAAF
TRBJ1-1	TRBV9	ASSVGQGGRMNTEAF
TRBJ1-4	TRBV30	AWNSQGGEKLF